The clone carrying this T cell receptor beta chain was detected once. What it binds is not known. The data derive from a study of cytomegalovirus exposure and HLA in healthy donors. General study findings and limits: Reportedly, HLA-A and HLA-B alleles of most subjects were accurately predicted from TCR beta. An analysis that came later showed most CMV-associated TCR beta chains appearing HLA-restricted. Certain sequence variants were highly shared and formed a cluster, and this cluster was likely a sequencing artifact.

V was cut by 7 bases and J by 3 bases, with 7 bases left in between. CDR3 length: 12 amino acids. CDR1 SNHLY and CDR2 FYNNEI come from the germline V gene. Primers for the PCR totalled 60 Vbeta and 13 Jbeta. Measured with immunoSEQ multiplex PCR; TCRdb has only the in-frame clones, and not every one. The sample has about 210,000 clones; 82% are singletons. The chain couples TRBV2 to TRBJ2-1; maybe TRBD2 (6 bases). Sequenced: PBMCs. This TCR came from a man aged 35 to 55 in good health and CMV-seropositive. CDR3 DNA: TGTGCCAGCACGGGACTCTACAATGAGCAGTTCTTC. Protein: CASTGLYNEQFF.